The clone carrying this T cell receptor (beta chain) has ten or more counts. The antigen is undetermined. One entry per CDR3 protein results from TCRdb running MiXCR on the 5' RACE reads. The table records roughly 50,000 distinct CDR3 sequences, roughly 9.5% of them present only once. The data were taken from a study of T-cell memory formation after mild COVID-19. Study-wide findings and caveats: Within pre-infection memory, some responding clones were found, suggesting cross-reactive memory joined.

Germline CDR1 and CDR2: LNHNV and YYDKDF (reference sequence). The V and J ends lost 3 bases and 0 bases respectively, with 7 bases between them. The CDR3 has 14 residues. This chain links TRBV15 with TRBJ2-3, with D perhaps given as TRBD1 or TRBD2 (5 bases each). Sequencing used PBMCs or a T cell subset sorted from them (not recorded which). The TCR comes from a man aged 18 to 35 who had mild COVID-19 (a few samples of this study predate the infection). Cell type and time point are not known. CDR3 bases: TGTGCCACCAGCAGCGGGGACAGCACAGATACGCAGTATTTT. Translation gives CATSSGDSTDTQYF.